The rows below give T cell receptor beta chains drawn from one sample of a study of early T cells in non-severe SARS-CoV-2 infection. TCRdb re-called the 5' RACE reads through MiXCR, storing one row per CDR3 protein. The sample yields tens of thousands of distinct CDR3 sequences, around a tenth seen once. The sample was whole blood, taken at baseline. All receptors derive from an adult who was a healthcare worker with PCR-confirmed SARS-CoV-2 infection or an uninfected control (not recorded which). The CDR3 runs from the conserved cysteine through the conserved F or W. D genes are given only for firm matches. Rows may omit the clone size; those that give it use once, few, many or a size class.

j_gene	v_gene	d_gene	abundance	CDR3nt	CDR3aa
TRBJ2-5	TRBV27	NA	few	TGTGCCAGCAGTTCCTGGGGTGGGGGGGCACAAGAGACCCAGTACTTC	CASSSWGGGAQETQYF
TRBJ1-5	TRBV12-3/TRBV12-4	TRBD1	few	TGTGCCAGCAGTTCCGCACAGGGGTTCGGAAATCAGCCCCAGCATTTT	CASSSAQGFGNQPQHF
TRBJ1-4	TRBV20-1	TRBD1	many	TGCAGTGCAAAACAGGGGGCGAATTTCAATGAAAAACTGTTTTTT	CSAKQGANFNEKLFF
TRBJ1-4	TRBV6-2/TRBV6-3	NA	NA	TGTGCCAGCAGTTACGGGGCCTTGCTCGGAGGTGAAAAACTGTTTTTT	CASSYGALLGGEKLFF
TRBJ1-3	TRBV19	NA	NA	TGTGCCAGTCGGGACTCAAGCTCTGGAAACACCATATATTTT	CASRDSSSGNTIYF
TRBJ2-5	TRBV7-3	NA	many	NA	CASSFGAGETQYF
TRBJ2-7	TRBV6-6	NA	NA	TGTGCCAGCAGTTATTCAAAATCGATTTCCCATGACACTCCCATGGTCACCTACGAGCAGTACTTC	CASSYSKSISHDTPMVTYEQYF
TRBJ1-1	TRBV7-3	NA	NA	TGTGCCAGCAGCTTGATGCCTAGGACTGAAGCTTTCTTT	CASSLMPRTEAFF
TRBJ2-7	TRBV6-1	NA	few	TGTGCCAGCAGCGCCGGGACTTCTTACGAGCAGTACTTC	CASSAGTSYEQYF
TRBJ2-7	TRBV12-3/TRBV12-4	NA	many	TGTGCCAGCAGTTTCGTCCCCGAGGGGGAGCAGTACTTC	CASSFVPEGEQYF
TRBJ1-2	TRBV20-1	TRBD1	many	TGCAGTGCTGAAGGACAGGGTCTCAGCTACACCTTC	CSAEGQGLSYTF
TRBJ2-3	TRBV6-1	NA	NA	TGTGCCAGCAGTGAAGCGGGGGCGGGGAGCACAGATACGCAGTATTTT	CASSEAGAGSTDTQYF
TRBJ2-7	TRBV7-8	NA	NA	TGTGCCAGCAGCCCAGGTCCCTCCTACGAGCAGTACTTC	CASSPGPSYEQYF
TRBJ2-3	TRBV7-8	TRBD2	many	TGTGCCAGCAGCTTAGAATTCACTAGCGAGGTGAATACGCAGTATTTT	CASSLEFTSEVNTQYF
TRBJ2-3	TRBV11-2	NA	NA	TGTGCCAGCAGCTTAAGGATCAAGGTGGCGGCGAGTACGCAGTATTTT	CASSLRIKVAASTQYF
TRBJ2-5	TRBV4-3	NA	few	TGCGCCAGCAGCCAAGATTTGGGGGGCCGTCAAGAGACCCAGTACTTC	CASSQDLGGRQETQYF
TRBJ1-2	TRBV4-2	NA	NA	TGTGCCAGCAGCCAAGATCAGGGCGCTGGCTACACCTTC	CASSQDQGAGYTF
TRBJ1-1	TRBV2	NA	NA	TGTGCCAGCAGTGATCAAAAGGTCCTCACGGCCACTGAAGCTTTCTTT	CASSDQKVLTATEAFF
TRBJ2-2	TRBV15	NA	few	TGTGCCACCGAAAACGGGGACTCGACGAACACCGGGGAGCTGTTTTTT	CATENGDSTNTGELFF
TRBJ1-2	TRBV18	NA	few	TGTGCCAGCTCTCTCGACAGGCGTCCTAACTATGGCTACACCTTC	CASSLDRRPNYGYTF
TRBJ1-3	TRBV7-2	NA	many	TGTGCCAGCAGCTTAGGGAGCCGGGGCAGCCGAAACACTATATATTTT	CASSLGSRGSRNTIYF
TRBJ1-5	TRBV6-2/TRBV6-3	NA	NA	TGTGCCAGCAGACAGGGCGCCAATCAGCCCCAGCATTTT	CASRQGANQPQHF
TRBJ2-3	TRBV4-2	TRBD2	many	TGTGCCAGCAGCTCAGCTAGCGGGGGGGCCGCCACAGATACGCAGTATTTT	CASSSASGGAATDTQYF
TRBJ1-6	TRBV5-4	NA	many	TGTGCCAGCAGCTTGTTCGGAATAGGGAGTCCACCCCTCCACTTT	CASSLFGIGSPPLHF
TRBJ2-1	TRBV3-1	TRBD2	few	TGTGCCAGCAGCCACCCGACTAGCGGGGGGGATGAGCAGTTCTTC	CASSHPTSGGDEQFF
TRBJ2-6	TRBV7-6	TRBD1	NA	TGTGCCAGCAGCTTAGAGACAGGGGGCCTCTCTGGGGCCAACGTCCTGACTTTC	CASSLETGGLSGANVLTF
TRBJ1-5	TRBV3-1	TRBD1	NA	TGTGCCAGCAGCAGGGGCCAGGGGGCAAATCAGCCCCAGCATTTT	CASSRGQGANQPQHF
TRBJ1-1	TRBV6-2/TRBV6-3	TRBD1	few	TGTGCCAGCAGTTATCGGGACAGGGGATCCACTGAAGCTTTCTTT	CASSYRDRGSTEAFF
TRBJ2-1	TRBV5-6	NA	many	TGTGCCAGCAGCTTGGATAAAGGTTGGGACTACAATGAGCAGTTCTTC	CASSLDKGWDYNEQFF
TRBJ2-3	TRBV10-1	NA	few	TGCGCCAGCAGTGAGTCGGGGGTTGCAGATACGCAGTATTTT	CASSESGVADTQYF
TRBJ1-1	TRBV20-1	NA	NA	TGCAGTGCTCAAGGGGCGAGGGAAGCTTTCTTT	CSAQGAREAFF
TRBJ2-1	TRBV18	NA	NA	TGTGCCAGCTCACCCCAGGGGATCGGATCCTACAATGAGCAGTTCTTC	CASSPQGIGSYNEQFF
TRBJ1-6	TRBV2	NA	NA	TGTGCCAGCAGTGATGTAGAGAGCTATAATTCACCCCTCCACTTT	CASSDVESYNSPLHF
TRBJ2-6	TRBV20-1	TRBD1	few	TGCAGTGCAGGGGGACAGGGGTCATTGGTCGGTACCGGGGCCAACGTCCTGACTTTC	CSAGGQGSLVGTGANVLTF
TRBJ2-3	TRBV6-5	TRBD2	few	TGTGCCAGCAATAGCGGGGGGAAAAAATATACGCAGTATTTT	CASNSGGKKYTQYF
TRBJ1-5	TRBV4-3	TRBD1	NA	TGCGCCAGCAGCCAAGAAAGACAGGGCTATCAGCCCCAGCATTTT	CASSQERQGYQPQHF
TRBJ1-6	TRBV27	NA	few	TGTGCCAGCAGTCCTATTGGGACGGGGTATAATTCACCCCTCCACTTT	CASSPIGTGYNSPLHF
TRBJ1-4	TRBV5-1	NA	NA	TGCGCCAGCAGCTTGGGAGCAGCAACTAATGAAAAACTGTTTTTT	CASSLGAATNEKLFF
TRBJ2-5	TRBV7-6	NA	few	TGTGCCAGCAGCTCCGCCCCGGGGCGGGATTGGGAGACCCAGTACTTC	CASSSAPGRDWETQYF
TRBJ1-4	TRBV9	TRBD1	NA	TGTGCCAGCAGCACCGGGACAGAGTTTCTTAATGAAAAACTGTTTTTT	CASSTGTEFLNEKLFF
TRBJ2-2	TRBV11-3	NA	few	TGTGCCAGCAGCAGAGACGGCCAGGGCACCGGGGAGCTGTTTTTT	CASSRDGQGTGELFF
TRBJ1-1	TRBV3-1	NA	many	TGTGCCAGCAGCCAAGCCGGGAGTGAAGCTTTCTTT	CASSQAGSEAFF
TRBJ1-2	TRBV12-3/TRBV12-4	TRBD1	many	TGTGCCAGCAGTCCCCCCCACAGGGGGCGCCCATTTAGCGGCTATGGCTACACCTTC	CASSPPHRGRPFSGYGYTF
TRBJ1-1	TRBV10-3	NA	few	TGTGCCACATCTGGCTCCGGGCAGGACACTGAAGCTTTCTTT	CATSGSGQDTEAFF
TRBJ1-4	TRBV19	NA	many	TGTGCCAGTAGTATGATGGGGGACCCCAGCGGAGAAAAACTGTTTTTT	CASSMMGDPSGEKLFF
TRBJ1-5	TRBV4-1	TRBD1	many	TGCGCCAGCAGCCCCGAACAGGGGGCACAGCCCCAGCATTTT	CASSPEQGAQPQHF
TRBJ2-3	TRBV6-1	NA	NA	TGTGCCAGCAGTGCCGGGCTCTGGGCAGATACGCAGTATTTT	CASSAGLWADTQYF
TRBJ1-3	TRBV14	NA	NA	TGTGCCAGCAGCCGAGCCGGCGTGTACTCTGGAAACACCATATATTTT	CASSRAGVYSGNTIYF
TRBJ2-6	TRBV10-3	NA	many	TGTGCCATCAGTGAGTCTCTCGCAGGGCAGTTCTCTGGGGCCAACGTCCTGACTTTC	CAISESLAGQFSGANVLTF
TRBJ2-1	TRBV7-3	TRBD2	many	TGTGCCAGCAGCCCGGAGCGGGGGGGAAGTGAGCAGTTCTTC	CASSPERGGSEQFF